This T cell receptor beta chain was retrieved from a study of T cell responses to AZD1222 COVID-19 vaccine. Details on this clone: The antigen is undetermined.

CDR3 length: 13 amino acids. V shed 3 bases and J shed 4 bases, with 8 bases lying between them. Study-wide findings and caveats: Variant regions that are unmutated are reportedly the target of nearly half of spike-specific TCRs.

TCRdb's copy holds only in-frame clones and misses some; the assay was immunoSEQ multiplex PCR. The profile shows roughly 120,000 clones, about nine tenths of them singletons. The chain employs TRBV12-3 or TRBV12-4 and TRBJ2-3; D may correspond to TRBD1 or TRBD2 (6 bases each). This clonotype originated in an adult in good health. The source was peripheral blood, collected on day 0 of AZD1222 vaccination. CDR3 amino acids: CASSLRGADTQYF. The CDR3 DNA reads as TGTGCCAGCAGTTTGAGGGGGGCAGATACGCAGTATTTT.